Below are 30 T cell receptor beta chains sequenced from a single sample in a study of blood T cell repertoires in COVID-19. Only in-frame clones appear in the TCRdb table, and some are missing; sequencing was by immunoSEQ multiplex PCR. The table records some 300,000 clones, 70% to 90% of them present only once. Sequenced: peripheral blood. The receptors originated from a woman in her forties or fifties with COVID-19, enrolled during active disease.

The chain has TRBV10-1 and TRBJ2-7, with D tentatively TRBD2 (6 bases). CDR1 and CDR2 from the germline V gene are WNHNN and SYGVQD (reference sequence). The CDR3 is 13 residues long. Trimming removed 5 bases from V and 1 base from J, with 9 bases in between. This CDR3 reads CASSPDYSYEQYF. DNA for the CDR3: TGCGCCAGCAGTCCGGACTATTCCTACGAGCAGTACTTC.

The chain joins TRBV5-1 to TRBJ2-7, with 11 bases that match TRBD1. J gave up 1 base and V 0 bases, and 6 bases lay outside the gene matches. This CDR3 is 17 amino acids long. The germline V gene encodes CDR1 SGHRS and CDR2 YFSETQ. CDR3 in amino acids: CASSLVPGTGGSYEQYF. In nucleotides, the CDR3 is TGCGCCAGCAGCTTGGTCCCCGGGACAGGGGGGTCCTACGAGCAGTACTTC.

The CDR3 here is CASSVDGTGPDTQYF. DNA of the CDR3: TGTGCCAGCAGCGTAGATGGGACAGGGCCAGATACGCAGTATTTT. This chain joins TRBV9 and TRBJ2-3, with 9 bases lining up with TRBD1. The CDR3 loop spans 15 amino acids. Per germline, CDR1 SGDLS and CDR2 YYNGEE. J was trimmed by 4 bases and V by 0 bases; bases with no gene match: 3.

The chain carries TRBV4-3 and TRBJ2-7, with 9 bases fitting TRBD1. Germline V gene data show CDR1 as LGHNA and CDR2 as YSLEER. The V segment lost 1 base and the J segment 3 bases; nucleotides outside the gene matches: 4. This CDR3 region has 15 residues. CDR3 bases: TGCGCCAGCAGCCAAGTCGGACAGGGGAACTACGAGCAGTACTTC. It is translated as CASSQVGQGNYEQYF.

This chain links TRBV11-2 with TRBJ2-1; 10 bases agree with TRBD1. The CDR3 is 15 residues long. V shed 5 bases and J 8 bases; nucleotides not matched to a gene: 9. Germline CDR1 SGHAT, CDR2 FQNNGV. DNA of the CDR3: TGTGCCAGCAGCCAACGCACCGGGACAGGGGATGAGCAGTTCTTC. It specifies CASSQRTGTGDEQFF.

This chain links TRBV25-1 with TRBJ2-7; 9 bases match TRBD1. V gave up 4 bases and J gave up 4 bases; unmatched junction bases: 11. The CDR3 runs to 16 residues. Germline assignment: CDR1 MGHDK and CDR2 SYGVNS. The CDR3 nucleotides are TGTGCCAGCAGTGCCCCCCCCGGGACAGGGAATTACGAGCAGTACTTC. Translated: CASSAPPGTGNYEQYF.

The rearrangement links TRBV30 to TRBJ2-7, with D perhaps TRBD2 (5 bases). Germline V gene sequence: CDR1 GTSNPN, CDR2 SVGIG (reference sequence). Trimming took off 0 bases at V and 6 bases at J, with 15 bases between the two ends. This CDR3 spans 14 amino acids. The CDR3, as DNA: TGTGCCTGGAGTGTAGGAGGACCGCAAGGCGAGCAGTACTTC. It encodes CAWSVGGPQGEQYF.

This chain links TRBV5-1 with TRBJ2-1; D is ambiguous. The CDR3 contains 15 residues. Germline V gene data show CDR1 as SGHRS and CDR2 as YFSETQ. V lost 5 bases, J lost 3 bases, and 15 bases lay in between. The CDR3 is CASRVAGVSYNEQFF. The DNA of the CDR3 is TGCGCCAGCAGGGTTGCTGGAGTTAGCTACAATGAGCAGTTCTTC.

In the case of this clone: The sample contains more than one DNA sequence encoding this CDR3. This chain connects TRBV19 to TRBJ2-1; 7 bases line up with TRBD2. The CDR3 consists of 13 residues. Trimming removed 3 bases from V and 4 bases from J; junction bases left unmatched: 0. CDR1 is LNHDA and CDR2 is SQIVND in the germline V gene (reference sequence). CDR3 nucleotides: TGTGCCAGTAGTATTAGCGGGTACAATGAGCAGTTCTTC. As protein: CASSISGYNEQFF.

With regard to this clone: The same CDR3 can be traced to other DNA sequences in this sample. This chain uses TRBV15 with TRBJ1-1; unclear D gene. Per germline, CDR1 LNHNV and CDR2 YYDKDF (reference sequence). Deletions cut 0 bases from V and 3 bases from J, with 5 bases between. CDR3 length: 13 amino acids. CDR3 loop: CATSRDIYTEAFF. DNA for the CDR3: TGTGCCACCAGCAGAGATATTTACACTGAAGCTTTCTTT. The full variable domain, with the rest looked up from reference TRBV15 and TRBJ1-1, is DAMVIQNPRYQVTQFGKPVTLSCSQTLNHNVMYWYQQKSSQAPKLLFHYYDKDFNNEADTPDNFQSRRPNTSFCFLDIRSPGLGDTAMYLCATSRDIYTEAFFGQGTRLTVV.

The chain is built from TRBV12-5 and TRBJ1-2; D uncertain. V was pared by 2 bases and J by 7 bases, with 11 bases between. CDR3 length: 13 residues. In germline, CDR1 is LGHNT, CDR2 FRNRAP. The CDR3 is CASGLNIPSGYTF. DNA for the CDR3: TGTGCTAGTGGTTTGAACATTCCATCTGGCTACACCTTC.

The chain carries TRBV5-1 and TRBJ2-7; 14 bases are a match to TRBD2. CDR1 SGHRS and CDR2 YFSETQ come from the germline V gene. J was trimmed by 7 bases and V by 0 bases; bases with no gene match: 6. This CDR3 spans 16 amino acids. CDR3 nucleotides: TGCGCCAGCAGCTTGGCCGTGGGACTAGCGGGAGAAGAGCAGTACTTC. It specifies CASSLAVGLAGEEQYF.

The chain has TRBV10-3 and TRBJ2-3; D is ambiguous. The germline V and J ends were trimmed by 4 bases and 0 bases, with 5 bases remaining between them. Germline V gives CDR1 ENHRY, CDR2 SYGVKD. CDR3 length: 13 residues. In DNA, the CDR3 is TGTGCCATCAGTGTTACTAGCACAGATACGCAGTATTTT. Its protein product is CAISVTSTDTQYF.

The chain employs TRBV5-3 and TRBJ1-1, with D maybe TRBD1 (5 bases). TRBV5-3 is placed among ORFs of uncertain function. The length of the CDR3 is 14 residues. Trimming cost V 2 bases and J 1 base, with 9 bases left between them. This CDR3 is CARSFQGWNTEAFF. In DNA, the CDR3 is TGTGCCAGAAGCTTTCAGGGCTGGAACACTGAAGCTTTCTTT.

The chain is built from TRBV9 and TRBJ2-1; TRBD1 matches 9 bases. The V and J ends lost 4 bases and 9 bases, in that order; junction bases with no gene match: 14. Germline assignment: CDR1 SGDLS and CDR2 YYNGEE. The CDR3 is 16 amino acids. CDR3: CASSLIPGQGQGEQFF. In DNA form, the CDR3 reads TGTGCCAGCAGCTTAATACCGGGACAGGGTCAAGGTGAGCAGTTCTTC.

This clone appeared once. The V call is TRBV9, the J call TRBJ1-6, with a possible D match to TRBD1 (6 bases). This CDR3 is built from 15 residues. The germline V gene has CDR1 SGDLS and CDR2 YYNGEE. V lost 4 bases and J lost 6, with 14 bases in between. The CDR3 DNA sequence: TGTGCCAGCAGCTTTGGGACAAACAGTAATTCACCCCTCCACTTT. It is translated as CASSFGTNSNSPLHF.

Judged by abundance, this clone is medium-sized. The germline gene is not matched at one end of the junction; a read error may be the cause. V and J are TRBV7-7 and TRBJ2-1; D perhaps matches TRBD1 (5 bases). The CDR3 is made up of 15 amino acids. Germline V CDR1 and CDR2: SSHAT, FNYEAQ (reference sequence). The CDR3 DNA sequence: TGTGCTAGCAGCGCAGGGTCTAGCTCCTACAATGAGCAGTTCTTC. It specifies CASSAGSSSYNEQFF.

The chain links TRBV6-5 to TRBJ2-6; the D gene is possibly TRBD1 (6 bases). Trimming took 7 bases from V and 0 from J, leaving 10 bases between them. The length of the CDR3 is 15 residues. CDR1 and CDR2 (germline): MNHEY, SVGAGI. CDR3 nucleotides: TGTGCCAGCACAGTAGGGGGCTCTGGGGCCAACGTCCTGACTTTC. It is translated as CASTVGGSGANVLTF.

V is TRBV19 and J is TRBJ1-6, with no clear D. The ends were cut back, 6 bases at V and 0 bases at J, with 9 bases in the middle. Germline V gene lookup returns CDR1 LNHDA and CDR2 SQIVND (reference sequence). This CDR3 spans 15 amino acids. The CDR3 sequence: CASSRGSSYNSPLHF. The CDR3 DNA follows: TGTGCCAGTAGCAGAGGGAGCTCCTATAATTCACCCCTCCACTTT.

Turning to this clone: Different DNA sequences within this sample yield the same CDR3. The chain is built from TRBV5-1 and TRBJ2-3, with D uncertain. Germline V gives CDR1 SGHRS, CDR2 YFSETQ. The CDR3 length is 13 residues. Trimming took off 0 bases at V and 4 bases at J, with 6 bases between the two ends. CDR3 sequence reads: CASSLGRADTQYF. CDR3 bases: TGCGCCAGCAGCTTGGGCCGGGCAGATACGCAGTATTTT.

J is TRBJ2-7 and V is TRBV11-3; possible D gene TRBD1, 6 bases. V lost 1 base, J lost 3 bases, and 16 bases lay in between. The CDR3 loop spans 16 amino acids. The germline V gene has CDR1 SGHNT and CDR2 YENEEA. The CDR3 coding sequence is TGTGCCAGCAGCTTAGGAAAGCGGACAGACGTCTACGAGCAGTACTTC. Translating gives CASSLGKRTDVYEQYF. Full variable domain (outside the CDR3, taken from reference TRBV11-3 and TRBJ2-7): EAGVVQSPRYKIIEKKQPVAFWCNPISGHNTLYWYLQNLGQGPELLIRYENEEAVDDSQLPKDRFSAERLKGVDSTLKIQPAELGDSAVYLCASSLGKRTDVYEQYFGPGTRLTVT.

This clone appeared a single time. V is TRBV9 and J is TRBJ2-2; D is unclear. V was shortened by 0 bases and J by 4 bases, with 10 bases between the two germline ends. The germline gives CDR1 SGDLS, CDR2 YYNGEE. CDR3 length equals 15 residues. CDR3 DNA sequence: TGTGCCAGCAGCGTAGCTAGGCACGGCACCGGGGAGCTGTTTTTT. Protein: CASSVARHGTGELFF.

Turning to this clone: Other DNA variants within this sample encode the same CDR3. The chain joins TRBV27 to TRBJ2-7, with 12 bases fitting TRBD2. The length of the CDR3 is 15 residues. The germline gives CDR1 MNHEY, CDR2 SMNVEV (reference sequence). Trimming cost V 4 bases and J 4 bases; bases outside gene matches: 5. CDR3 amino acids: CASSSLTSGRYEQYF. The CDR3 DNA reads TGTGCCAGCAGTTCGCTCACTAGCGGGAGGTACGAGCAGTACTTC.

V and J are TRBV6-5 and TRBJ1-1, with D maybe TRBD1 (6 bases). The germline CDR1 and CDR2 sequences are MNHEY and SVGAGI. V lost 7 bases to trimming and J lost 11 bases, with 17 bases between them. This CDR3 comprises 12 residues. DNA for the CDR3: TGTGCCAGCAACGGACAGAGCCTCAGCGCTTTCTTT. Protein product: CASNGQSLSAFF.

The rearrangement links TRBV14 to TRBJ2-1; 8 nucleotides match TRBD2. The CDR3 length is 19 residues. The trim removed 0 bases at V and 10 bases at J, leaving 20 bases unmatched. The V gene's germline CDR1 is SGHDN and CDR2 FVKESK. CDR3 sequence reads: CASSQDYGAGTRPSGEQFF. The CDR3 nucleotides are TGTGCCAGCAGCCAAGATTACGGGGCCGGGACTAGGCCGTCGGGGGAGCAGTTCTTC.

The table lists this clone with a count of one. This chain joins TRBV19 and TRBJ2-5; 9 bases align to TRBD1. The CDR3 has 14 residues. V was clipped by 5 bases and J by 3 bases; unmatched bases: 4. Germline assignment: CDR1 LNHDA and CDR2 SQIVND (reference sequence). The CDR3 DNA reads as TGTGCCAGTAGTCCGGGACAGGGAGAAGAGACCCAGTACTTC. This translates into CASSPGQGEETQYF.

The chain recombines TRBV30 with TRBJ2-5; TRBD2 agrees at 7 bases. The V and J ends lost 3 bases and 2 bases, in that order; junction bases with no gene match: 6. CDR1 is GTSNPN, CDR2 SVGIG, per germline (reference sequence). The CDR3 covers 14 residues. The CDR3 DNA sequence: TGTGCCTGGAGCGCAGGACTAGTGCAAGAGACCCAGTACTTC. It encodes CAWSAGLVQETQYF.

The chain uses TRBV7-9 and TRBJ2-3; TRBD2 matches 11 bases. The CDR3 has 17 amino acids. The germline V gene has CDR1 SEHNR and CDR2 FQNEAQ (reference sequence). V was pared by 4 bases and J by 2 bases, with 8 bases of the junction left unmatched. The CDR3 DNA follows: TGTGCCAGCAGCTACTCTCAGACTAGCGGGGTCACAGATACGCAGTATTTT. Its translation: CASSYSQTSGVTDTQYF.

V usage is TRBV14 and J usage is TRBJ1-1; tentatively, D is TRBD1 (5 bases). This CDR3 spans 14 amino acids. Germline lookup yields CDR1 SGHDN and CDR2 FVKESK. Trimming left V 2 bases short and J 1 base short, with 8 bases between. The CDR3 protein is CASSQYTGNTEAFF. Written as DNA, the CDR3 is TGTGCCAGCAGCCAATATACAGGGAACACTGAAGCTTTCTTT.

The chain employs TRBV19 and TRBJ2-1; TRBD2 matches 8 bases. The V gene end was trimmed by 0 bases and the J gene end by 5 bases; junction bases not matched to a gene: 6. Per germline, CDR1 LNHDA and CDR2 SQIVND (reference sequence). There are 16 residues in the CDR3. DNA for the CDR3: TGTGCCAGTAGTATAGAGAGGGCGGGAGGAAACAATGAGCAGTTCTTC. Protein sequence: CASSIERAGGNNEQFF.